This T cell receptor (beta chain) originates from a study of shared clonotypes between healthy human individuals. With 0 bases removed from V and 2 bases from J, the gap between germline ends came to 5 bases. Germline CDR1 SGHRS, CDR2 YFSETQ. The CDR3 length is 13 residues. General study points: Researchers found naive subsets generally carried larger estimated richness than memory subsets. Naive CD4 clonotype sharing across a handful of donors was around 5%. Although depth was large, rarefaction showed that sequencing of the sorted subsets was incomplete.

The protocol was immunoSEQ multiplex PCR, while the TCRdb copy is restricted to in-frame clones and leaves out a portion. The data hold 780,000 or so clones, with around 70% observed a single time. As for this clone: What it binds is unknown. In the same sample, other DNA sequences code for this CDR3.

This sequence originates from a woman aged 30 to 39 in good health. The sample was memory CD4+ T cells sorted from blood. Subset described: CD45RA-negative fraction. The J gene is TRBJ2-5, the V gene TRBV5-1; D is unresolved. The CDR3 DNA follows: TGCGCCAGCAGCTTGGACAGACAAGAGACCCAGTACTTC. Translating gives CASSLDRQETQYF.